This T cell receptor (beta chain) is from a study of shared clonotypes between healthy human individuals. For the study at large: The study used three CD4 naive, three CD4 memory, two CD8 naive and one CD8 memory plate per donor.

Germline assignment: CDR1 MNHEY and CDR2 SVGAGI. The ends lost 6 bases at V and 4 bases at J; junction bases unmatched: 8. The CDR3 has 15 amino acids. Regarding the study as a whole: Lower generation probabilities were found for non-shared clonotypes than for those shared by all four donors. Sorted-subset samples were not fully sequenced, rarefaction indicated.

As for this clone: Its target is not known.

Replicate PCRs run on sorted subsets employed approximately 0.2 ug DNA, around 27,000 T cell genomes. Clones were sequenced by immunoSEQ multiplex PCR, and TCRdb holds only the in-frame ones, with some missing. The sample carries 2 million to 3 million clones, under 95% recorded once. Sequencing input: naive CD4+ T cells from PBMCs. As for subset: CD45RA+ positively selected. The chain carries TRBV6-5 and TRBJ2-5; 10 nucleotides align to TRBD1. The source of this sequence is a man between 18 and 29 years old in good health. Some clones in this sample may be carry-over from other donors' samples. CDR3: CASSRLGDRGETQYF. DNA of the CDR3: TGTGCCAGCAGCCGCCTGGGGGACAGGGGAGAGACCCAGTACTTC.